Given below is one T cell receptor (beta chain) in context. The antigen is not known. This record belongs to a study of T-cell memory formation after mild COVID-19. Findings and caveats of the study: Several responding clones turned up in pre-infection memory, indicating that cross-reactive memory may have taken part.

TCR alpha and TCR beta cDNA libraries with sample barcodes and UMIs came from 5'RACE using constant-segment primers. TCRdb recomputed calls from the 5' RACE reads with MiXCR, one row per CDR3 protein. Altogether roughly 450,000 distinct CDR3 sequences are present, 15% to 20% being singletons, with the ten largest covering over 9%. The TCR sequence derives from an adult woman who had mild COVID-19 (a few samples of this study predate the infection). Cell type and time point are not known. The sequenced material came from PBMCs or a T cell subset sorted from them (not recorded which).

CDR3 sequence reads: CASSLEGFQPQHF. CDR3 sequence (DNA): TGTGCCAGCAGCTTGGAGGGTTTTCAGCCCCAGCATTTT. This chain uses TRBV5-5 with TRBJ1-5; D unresolved. Germline CDR1 SGHKS, CDR2 YYEKEE (reference sequence). The CDR3 covers 13 residues. V lost 0 bases and J 6 bases, leaving 7 bases between the germline ends.